The 17 T cell receptor beta chains below come from one sample, sequenced in a study of T cells in Graves' hyperthyroidism and ophthalmopathy. Using RNA transcripts as the source, TCR beta CDR3 regions were amplified. Initially, a first-round RT-PCR of the TCR CDR3 employed the HTBI primer set. TCRdb ran MiXCR on the multiplex PCR reads and lists one entry per CDR3 protein. The table lists hundreds of thousands of distinct CDR3 sequences, 15% to 19% of them singletons. The material sequenced was blood. These receptors came from a woman under 30 with Graves' hyperthyroidism.

This clonotype was counted ten times or more. The chain employs TRBV5-1 and TRBJ2-2; either TRBD1 or TRBD2 may fit D (5 bases each). V lost 0 bases, J lost 0 bases, and 9 bases lay in between. Germline CDR1 is SGHRS and CDR2 is YFSETQ. The CDR3 extends over 16 amino acids. CDR3: CASSLDGTANTGELFF. The CDR3 DNA sequence: TGCGCCAGCAGCTTGGATGGGACGGCGAACACCGGGGAGCTGTTTTTT.

This clonotype was counted many times. This chain joins TRBV29-1 and TRBJ1-2, with 9 nucleotides matching TRBD1. From germline, CDR1 is SQVTM and CDR2 ANQGSEA. V shed 0 bases and J 0 bases; nucleotides not matched to a gene: 2. The CDR3 has 15 residues. The CDR3 loop reads CSVEDRDRANYGYTF. The CDR3 nucleotides read TGCAGCGTTGAAGATCGGGACAGGGCTAACTATGGCTACACCTTC.

The sample holds many counts of this clonotype. V gene TRBV5-1 combines with J gene TRBJ2-5; tentatively, D is TRBD1 (5 bases). The V gene's germline CDR1 is SGHRS and CDR2 YFSETQ. The V and J ends lost 0 bases and 7 bases respectively, with 10 bases between them. This CDR3 has 13 residues. This CDR3 reads CASSLEGEGTQYF. CDR3 nucleotide sequence: TGCGCCAGCAGCTTGGAAGGGGAAGGGACCCAGTACTTC.

This clonotype was seen more than once but under ten times. The CDR3 bases are TGTGCCACCAGTGACCTAACAGTTCCCGGGGAGCTGTTTTTT. Translating gives CATSDLTVPGELFF. The genes are TRBV24-1 and TRBJ2-2, with unresolved D. The CDR3 extends over 14 amino acids. Germline CDR1 is KGHDR and CDR2 is SFDVKD. Deletions cut 4 bases from V and 6 bases from J, with 11 bases between.

This clonotype appeared many times. This chain links TRBV20-1 with TRBJ1-6; TRBD1 is a possible D gene (5 bases). CDR3 length equals 13 residues. Germline loops: CDR1 DFQATT, CDR2 SNEGSKA (reference sequence). Trimming took off 5 bases at V and 5 bases at J, with 10 bases between the two ends. In nucleotides, the CDR3 is TGCAGTGCTCCCGACAGAGATAATTCACCCCTCCACTTT. Translated: CSAPDRDNSPLHF.

At least ten counts were recorded for this clonotype. This chain joins TRBV7-3 and TRBJ2-3; D remains ambiguous. The germline V gene encodes CDR1 SGHTA and CDR2 FQGTGA. The length of the CDR3 is 12 residues. With 0 bases removed from V and 8 bases from J, the gap between germline ends came to 6 bases. Written as DNA, the CDR3 is TGTGCCAGCAGCTTAACGGGCAGTACGCAGTATTTT. Translating it yields CASSLTGSTQYF.

This clonotype was picked up many times. The V gene is TRBV2, the J gene TRBJ2-2; tentatively, D is TRBD1 (6 bases). Trimming removed 5 bases at V and 0 bases at J, with 10 bases between. Germline V lookup: CDR1 SNHLY, CDR2 FYNNEI. There are 15 residues in the CDR3. The DNA for the CDR3 is TGTGCCAGCAGTCAGGGGTACGCGAACACCGGGGAGCTGTTTTTT. This codes for CASSQGYANTGELFF.

This clonotype turned up a few times. Being one base from a much bigger clone, this may be a read error. The chain recombines TRBV13 with TRBJ2-3, with TRBD2 matching over 7 bases. The CDR3 loop spans 17 amino acids. Germline V gene lookup returns CDR1 PRHDT and CDR2 FYEKMQ (reference sequence). The CDR3, as DNA: TGTGCCAGCAGCCAAGCTCGAGCGGGAAAGGGTGCAGATATGCAGTATTTT. Translated: CASSQARAGKGADMQYF.

This clonotype was seen ten or more times. The rearrangement joins TRBV7-2 to TRBJ2-5; D ambiguous. This CDR3 comprises 13 residues. The ends were cut back, 1 base at V and 0 bases at J, with 3 bases in the middle. The germline CDR1 and CDR2 sequences are SGHTA and FQGNSA. DNA for the CDR3: TGTGCCAGCAGCTTAGTTTACCAAGAGACCCAGTACTTC. This codes for CASSLVYQETQYF.

This clonotype was observed a handful of times. This chain uses TRBV4-1 with TRBJ2-7, with 7 bases aligning to TRBD2. The V segment lost 1 base and the J segment 6 bases; nucleotides outside the gene matches: 3. The CDR3 runs to 13 residues. CDR1 is MGHRA and CDR2 is YSYEKL in the germline V gene. The CDR3 loop is CASSQGLACEQYF. The CDR3 bases are TGCGCCAGCAGCCAAGGACTAGCCTGCGAGCAGTACTTC.

There are many counts of this clonotype. The gene calls are TRBV12-3 or TRBV12-4 and TRBJ2-2; 8 bases are a match to TRBD1. This CDR3 is built from 17 residues. The V gene end was trimmed by 5 bases and the J gene end by 6 bases; junction bases not matched to a gene: 14. The CDR3 is CASSPQTGVGAPGELFF. As DNA, the CDR3 is TGTGCCAGCAGTCCTCAGACAGGGGTTGGCGCGCCCGGGGAGCTGTTTTTT.

This clonotype was detected many times. The chain couples TRBV3-1 to TRBJ2-3; 13 positions agree with TRBD2. Germline CDR1 is LGHDT and CDR2 is YNNKEL (reference sequence). This CDR3 has 17 amino acids. Losses at the gene ends were 1 base for V and 0 bases for J; bases not matched to a gene: 1. CDR3: CASSQGGLAGSTDTQYF. CDR3 DNA sequence: TGTGCCAGCAGCCAAGGGGGACTAGCGGGAAGCACAGATACGCAGTATTTT.

This clonotype was detected ten times or more. The rearrangement links TRBV27 to TRBJ1-1; D is undetermined. Trimming shortened V by 0 bases and J by 3 bases, and 14 bases separated the two germline ends. Germline V gene sequence: CDR1 MNHEY, CDR2 SMNVEV (reference sequence). The CDR3 extends over 16 amino acids. The CDR3 region is CASSLSRALDHTEAFF. Here the CDR3 DNA reads TGTGCCAGCAGTTTATCGAGGGCCTTGGATCACACTGAAGCTTTCTTT.

This clonotype was detected ten times or more. The chain carries TRBV3-1 and TRBJ2-3; 10 positions agree with TRBD2. The CDR3 extends over 17 amino acids. With 0 bases clipped from V and 4 bases from J, the junction kept 7 bases outside the gene matches. Germline CDR1 LGHDT, CDR2 YNNKEL (reference sequence). The CDR3: CASSQDTLAGDPDTQYF. Written as DNA, the CDR3 is TGTGCCAGCAGCCAAGATACCCTAGCGGGAGACCCAGATACGCAGTATTTT.

On this clonotype itself: It may be a read error: a sequence one base away is much more abundant. The chain joins TRBV29-1 to TRBJ2-1, with D possibly TRBD2 on 6 matching bases. Germline V gives CDR1 SQVTM, CDR2 ANQGSEA. V was cut by 4 bases and J by 8 bases, with 21 bases left in between. This CDR3 comprises 15 residues. The DNA of the CDR3 is TGCAGCGTTGGTCGGACTGGCGGGAAGTTGGATGAGCAGTTCTTC. Protein product: CSVGRTGGKLDEQFF.

This clonotype was counted only a few times. This rearrangement joins TRBV6-4 to TRBJ2-1, with D unresolved. Germline values: CDR1 MRHNA, CDR2 SNTAGT. The CDR3 covers 13 residues. V lost 2 bases and J 5 bases, leaving 7 bases between the germline ends. As DNA, the CDR3 is TGTGCCAGCAGTGACCAACCCCACAATGAGCAGTTCTTC. Its protein is CASSDQPHNEQFF.

A few counts support this clonotype. The V call is TRBV11-3, the J call TRBJ2-3; no definite D call. Germline V CDR1 and CDR2: SGHNT, YENEEA. CDR3 length: 14 residues. V shed 5 bases and J shed 1 base, with 10 bases lying between them. The CDR3 region is CASSPTDGTDTQYF. CDR3 nucleotides: TGTGCCAGCAGCCCCACAGATGGCACAGATACGCAGTATTTT.